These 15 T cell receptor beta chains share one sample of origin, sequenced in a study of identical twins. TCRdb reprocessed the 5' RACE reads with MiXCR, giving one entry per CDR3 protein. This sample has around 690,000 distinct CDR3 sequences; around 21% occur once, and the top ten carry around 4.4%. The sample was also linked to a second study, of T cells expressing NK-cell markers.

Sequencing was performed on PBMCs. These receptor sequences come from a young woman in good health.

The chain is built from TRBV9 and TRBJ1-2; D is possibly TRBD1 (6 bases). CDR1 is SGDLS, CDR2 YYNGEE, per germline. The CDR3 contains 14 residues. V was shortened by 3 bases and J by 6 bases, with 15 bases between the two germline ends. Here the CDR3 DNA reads TGTGCCAGCAGCGGGGCAGGGGTTAGTCATGGCTACACCTTC. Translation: CASSGAGVSHGYTF.

CDR3 loop: CASSLAGTSGRNEQYF. CDR3 nucleotide sequence: TGCGCCAGCAGCTTGGCGGGGACTAGCGGGAGGAACGAGCAGTACTTC. The rearrangement links TRBV5-1 to TRBJ2-7; 15 positions match TRBD2. CDR1 is SGHRS, CDR2 YFSETQ, per germline. This CDR3 has 16 amino acids. V lost 0 bases to trimming and J lost 5 bases; unmatched junction nucleotides: 3.

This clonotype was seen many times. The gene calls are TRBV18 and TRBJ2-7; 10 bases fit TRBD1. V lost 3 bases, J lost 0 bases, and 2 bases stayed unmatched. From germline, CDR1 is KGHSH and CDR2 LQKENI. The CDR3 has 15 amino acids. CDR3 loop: CASSPGQGSSYEQYF. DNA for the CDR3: TGTGCCAGCTCACCGGGACAGGGGAGCTCCTACGAGCAGTACTTC.

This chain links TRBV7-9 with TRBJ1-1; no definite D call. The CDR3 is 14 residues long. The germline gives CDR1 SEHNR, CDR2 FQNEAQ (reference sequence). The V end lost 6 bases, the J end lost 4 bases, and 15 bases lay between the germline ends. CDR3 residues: CASSRKDGSTEAFF. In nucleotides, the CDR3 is TGTGCCAGCAGTCGCAAGGATGGGAGCACTGAAGCTTTCTTT.

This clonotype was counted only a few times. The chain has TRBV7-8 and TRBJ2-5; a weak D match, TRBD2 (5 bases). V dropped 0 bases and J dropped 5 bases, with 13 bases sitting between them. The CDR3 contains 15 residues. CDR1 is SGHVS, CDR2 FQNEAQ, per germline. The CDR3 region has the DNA TGTGCCAGCAGCTTAGCAGGAGCGGCGCGCGAGACCCAGTACTTC. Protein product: CASSLAGAARETQYF.

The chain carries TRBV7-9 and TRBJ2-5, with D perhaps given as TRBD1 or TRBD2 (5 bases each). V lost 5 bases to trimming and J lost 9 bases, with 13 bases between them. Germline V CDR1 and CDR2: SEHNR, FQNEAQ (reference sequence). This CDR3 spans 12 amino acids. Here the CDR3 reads CASSRDLLAQYF. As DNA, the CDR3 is TGTGCCAGCAGCCGGGACCTCTTGGCCCAGTACTTC.

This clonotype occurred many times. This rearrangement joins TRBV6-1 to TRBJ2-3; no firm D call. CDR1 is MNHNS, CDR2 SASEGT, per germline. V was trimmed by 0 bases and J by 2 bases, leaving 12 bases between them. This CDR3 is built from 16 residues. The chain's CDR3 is CASSEAGIRSTDTQYF. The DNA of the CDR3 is TGTGCCAGCAGTGAAGCAGGAATTCGGTCCACAGATACGCAGTATTTT.

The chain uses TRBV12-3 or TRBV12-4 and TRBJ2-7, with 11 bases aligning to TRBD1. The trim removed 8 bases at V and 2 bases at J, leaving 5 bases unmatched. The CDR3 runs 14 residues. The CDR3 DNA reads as TGTGCCAGCGGCCCGGGACAGGGGGCCTACGAGCAGTACTTC. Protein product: CASGPGQGAYEQYF.

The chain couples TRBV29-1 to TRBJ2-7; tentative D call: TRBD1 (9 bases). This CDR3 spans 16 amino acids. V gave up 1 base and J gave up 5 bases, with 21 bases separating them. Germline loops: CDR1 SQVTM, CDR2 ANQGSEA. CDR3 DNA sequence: TGCAGCGTTGAAGCAGGATCGGGAGGGACAGGGAACGAGCAGTACTTC. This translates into CSVEAGSGGTGNEQYF.

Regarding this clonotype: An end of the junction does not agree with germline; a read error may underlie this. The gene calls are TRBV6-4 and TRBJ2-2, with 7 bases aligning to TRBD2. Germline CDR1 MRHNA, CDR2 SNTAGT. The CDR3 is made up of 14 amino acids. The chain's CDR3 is CASSQSGNTGELLF. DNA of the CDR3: TGTGCCAGCAGTCAGAGCGGGAACACCGGGGAGCTGCTTTTT.

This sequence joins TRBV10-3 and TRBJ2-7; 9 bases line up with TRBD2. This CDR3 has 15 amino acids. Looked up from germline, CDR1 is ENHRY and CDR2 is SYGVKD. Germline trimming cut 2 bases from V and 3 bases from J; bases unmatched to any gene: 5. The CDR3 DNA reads TGTGCCATCAGTGAGGCACTAGCGGGCCTCTACGAGCAGTACTTC. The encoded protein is CAISEALAGLYEQYF.

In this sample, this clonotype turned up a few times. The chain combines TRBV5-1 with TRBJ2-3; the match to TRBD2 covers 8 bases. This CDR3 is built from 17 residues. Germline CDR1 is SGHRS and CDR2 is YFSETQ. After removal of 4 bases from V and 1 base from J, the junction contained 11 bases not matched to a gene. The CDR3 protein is CASSLRTSLTRTDTQYF. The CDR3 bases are TGCGCCAGCAGCCTCCGGACTAGCCTCACCCGCACAGATACGCAGTATTTT.

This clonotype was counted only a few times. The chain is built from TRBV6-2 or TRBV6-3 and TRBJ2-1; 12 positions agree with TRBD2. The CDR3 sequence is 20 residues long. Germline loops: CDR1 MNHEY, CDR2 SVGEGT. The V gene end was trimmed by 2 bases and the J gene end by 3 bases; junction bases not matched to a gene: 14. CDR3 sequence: CASSYPRTSGAERDYNEQFF. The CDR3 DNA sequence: TGTGCCAGCAGTTACCCGAGGACTAGCGGGGCAGAGAGGGACTACAATGAGCAGTTCTTC.

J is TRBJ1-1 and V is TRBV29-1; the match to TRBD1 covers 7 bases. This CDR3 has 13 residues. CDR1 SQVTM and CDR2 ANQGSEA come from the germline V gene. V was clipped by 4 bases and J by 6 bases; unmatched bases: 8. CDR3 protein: CSVAPDQGAEAFF. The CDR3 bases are TGCAGCGTTGCCCCCGATCAGGGGGCTGAAGCTTTCTTT.

The CDR3 reads CSADKGGRIGYGYTF. CDR3 nucleotide sequence: TGCAGTGCGGACAAGGGGGGGCGCATTGGCTATGGCTACACCTTC. V gene TRBV20-1 combines with J gene TRBJ1-2; maybe TRBD1 (6 bases). Germline assignment: CDR1 DFQATT and CDR2 SNEGSKA (reference sequence). V was shortened by 6 bases and J by 4 bases, with 21 bases between the two germline ends. This CDR3 region has 15 residues.